This T cell receptor beta chain stems from a study of glioma-infiltrating T cells after dendritic cell vaccination. The wider study: Patients had newly diagnosed or recurrent glioblastoma and received dendritic cell vaccines.

Time point meaning: after dendritic cell vaccination, including at tumor progression/relapse. Primers: 60 V beta forward and 13 J beta reverse. Produced via immunoSEQ multiplex PCR; TCRdb's table is partial and in-frame only. This sample yields about 64,000 clones, of which roughly 86% are seen a single time; 11% belongs to the top ten. The CDR3 contains 15 residues. CDR1 is SGHRS and CDR2 is YFSETQ in the germline V gene. V gave up 0 bases and J gave up 2 bases; unmatched junction bases: 2. This chain links TRBV5-1 with TRBJ1-5; TRBD1 matches 7 bases. The sequence came from a human donor with glioblastoma. The sequencing used blood, collected after dendritic cell vaccination. The CDR3 DNA sequence: TGCGCCAGCAGCTTGGACAGGGGAGGCAATCAGCCCCAGCATTTT. This sequence encodes CASSLDRGGNQPQHF.